These T cell receptor beta chains were read from a single sample in a study of blood T cell repertoires in COVID-19. TCRdb's table, derived via immunoSEQ multiplex PCR, lists solely in-frame clones and lacks some. The data contain a few hundred thousand clones, around 90% of them singletons. Sequenced material: peripheral blood. The receptor set was obtained from a man younger than 35 with active or convalescent COVID-19. Both conserved end residues are part of each CDR3. Fields, in order: D gene, V gene, J gene, clone size, CDR3 DNA, CDR3 protein. D genes are given only for firm matches. Size is stated for part of the rows, as once, few or many counts, or as a class when the clone is expanded.

>NA|TRBV10-1|TRBJ2-3|NA
TGCGCCAGCAGTGAGAGGGGGAGAGGCACAGATACGCAGTATTTT
CASSERGRGTDTQYF
>TRBD1|TRBV15|TRBJ1-6|NA
TGTGCCACCAGCAGAAGAAAAAACAGGGGGCCGAGCTCCTATAATTCACCCCTCCACTTT
CATSRRKNRGPSSYNSPLHF
>TRBD1|TRBV3-1/TRBV3-2|TRBJ2-5|NA
TGTGCCAGCAGCCAAGGCGACAGGGGGCAAGAGACCCAGTACTTC
CASSQGDRGQETQYF
>NA|TRBV9|TRBJ2-1|NA
TGTGCCAGCAGCGTAGAGGCGGGGGCCTTCAATGAGCAGTTCTTC
CASSVEAGAFNEQFF
>NA|TRBV6-5|TRBJ2-7|once
TGTGCCAGCAGGCCGGAGCTCTCCACTTCCTACGAGCAGTACTTC
CASRPELSTSYEQYF
>NA|TRBV12-3/TRBV12-4|TRBJ1-1|once
TGTGCCAGCGCCCTGAGCAGGGTTGAAGCTTTCTTT
CASALSRVEAFF
>NA|TRBV29-1|TRBJ1-1|NA
TGCAGCGGGTTACAGGGTCCGACTGAAGCTTTCTTT
CSGLQGPTEAFF
>TRBD1|TRBV11-2|TRBJ2-7|NA
TGTGCCAGCACGCCCGGGACAGGATCCTACGAGCAGTACTTC
CASTPGTGSYEQYF
>TRBD2|TRBV6-1|TRBJ2-5|NA
TGTGCCAGCCGAACAGCGGGGGGGTTAGGGACCCAGTACTTC
CASRTAGGLGTQYF
>NA|TRBV6-5|TRBJ2-7|NA
TGTGCCAGCAGTTACTACTCCGAGCAGTACTTC
CASSYYSEQYF
>NA|TRBV2|TRBJ1-1|NA
TGTGCCAGCAGGTGGGCCTTGGCAGGGAGGTCTGAAGCTTTCTTT
CASRWALAGRSEAFF
>TRBD2|TRBV3-1/TRBV3-2|TRBJ2-5|NA
TGTGCCAGCAGCCCAATATTTCGGGGGGAGGAAGAGACCCAGTACTTC
CASSPIFRGEEETQYF
>NA|TRBV21-1|TRBJ2-3|once
TGTGCCAGCAGCAAATTGTCTATATCTAGCACAGATACGCAGTATTTT
CASSKLSISSTDTQYF
>TRBD1|TRBV7-9|TRBJ1-3|few
TGTGCCAGCCCAGGGGGCGCCGGAAACACCATATATTTT
CASPGGAGNTIYF
>NA|TRBV6-2/TRBV6-3|TRBJ1-1|NA
TGTGCCAGCAGTTACTCACAGAACACTGAAGCTTTCTTT
CASSYSQNTEAFF
>TRBD2|TRBV7-6|TRBJ2-1|NA
TGTGCCAGCAGCTTGGGACTAGCGGGGGGGCTGGGGAATGAGCAGTTCTTC
CASSLGLAGGLGNEQFF
>TRBD2|TRBV9|TRBJ2-2|NA
TGTGCCAGCAGCGCACGGGGAGGGCTAGCGCTGTTTTTT
CASSARGGLALFF
>NA|TRBV27|TRBJ1-6|NA
TGTGCCAGCGGACCGGGACACTTTAATTCACCCCTCCACTTT
CASGPGHFNSPLHF
>TRBD1|TRBV10-2|TRBJ1-2|once
TGCGCCAGCAGTGAGTCGCAGGGGGCGTATGGCTACACCTTC
CASSESQGAYGYTF
>NA|TRBV11-3|TRBJ2-1|few
TGTGCCAGCAGTTATAGCCTCGGAACCGAGCAGTTCTTC
CASSYSLGTEQFF
>TRBD2|TRBV11-2|TRBJ2-2|NA
TGTGCCAGCAGCTTCCCTCGGCGGGGGGGGGTCGCCGGGGAGCTGTTTTTT
CASSFPRRGGVAGELFF
>NA|TRBV4-1|TRBJ1-3|NA
TGCGCCAGCAGCCATGTTGGGGCCTCTGGAAACACCATATATTTT
CASSHVGASGNTIYF
>NA|TRBV2|TRBJ1-5|once
TGTGCCAGCACCTCGGACAGTAGCAATCAGCCCCAGCATTTT
CASTSDSSNQPQHF
>TRBD1|TRBV7-2|TRBJ1-2|once
TGTGCCAGCAGCTTCCAACAGGGGTATTATGGCTACACCTTC
CASSFQQGYYGYTF
>NA|TRBV7-6|TRBJ2-5|once
TGTGCCAGCAGCTTAGTCCCACGAGCCCAAGAGACCCAGTACTTC
CASSLVPRAQETQYF
>TRBD1|TRBV5-6|TRBJ1-6|once
TGTGCCAGCAGCACACGGGGCAGGGACAGTTATAATTCACCCCTCCACTTT
CASSTRGRDSYNSPLHF
>NA|TRBV18|TRBJ2-5|NA
TGTGCCAGCTCACTAAATCAGGGGGGCCAGGAGACCCAGTACTTC
CASSLNQGGQETQYF
>TRBD1|TRBV27|TRBJ2-7|NA
TGTGCCAGCAGGACAGGGGCCCACGAGCAGTACTTC
CASRTGAHEQYF
>NA|TRBV4-2|TRBJ2-3|NA
TGTGCCAGCAGCCAAAGGGGGGATACGCAGTATTTT
CASSQRGDTQYF
>TRBD1|TRBV19|TRBJ1-2|NA
TGTGCCAGTGGACAGGGGAGCTATGGCTACACCTTC
CASGQGSYGYTF
>NA|TRBV4-1|TRBJ2-2|NA
TGCGCCAGCAGCGTCCATCCAGGGTACACCGGGGAGCTGTTTTTT
CASSVHPGYTGELFF
>NA|TRBV4-1|TRBJ2-7|NA
TGCGCCAGCAGCCAAGCTGCGACAGGTACCTACGAGCAGTACTTC
CASSQAATGTYEQYF
>NA|TRBV7-9|TRBJ1-4|NA
TGTGCCAGCAGCGGAACCCAGGGTACAACTAATGAAAAACTGTTTTTT
CASSGTQGTTNEKLFF
>TRBD1|TRBV10-3|TRBJ2-1|once
TGTGCCATCAGGGCTGACAGGGGGCAATACAATGAGCAGTTCTTC
CAIRADRGQYNEQFF
>TRBD2|TRBV6-2/TRBV6-3|TRBJ2-7|NA
TGTGCCAGCAGTTACTCGACTAGCGGGGGCTACGAGCAGTACTTC
CASSYSTSGGYEQYF
>NA|TRBV18|TRBJ2-1|NA
TGTGCCAGCTCACCAAGTGTCTACTACAATGAGCAGTTCTTC
CASSPSVYYNEQFF
>NA|TRBV12-5|TRBJ1-5|few
TGTGCTAGTGCCTGGGCGGACAGTTTCAATCAGCCCCAGCATTTT
CASAWADSFNQPQHF
>NA|TRBV5-1|TRBJ2-7|NA
TGCGCCAGCAGCTTGGGGACAACTGCGACCTACGAGCAGTACTTC
CASSLGTTATYEQYF
>TRBD1|TRBV7-8|TRBJ1-6|NA
TGTGCCAGCAGCTTACGGACAGGGGAGACTAATTCACCCCTCCACTTT
CASSLRTGETNSPLHF
>NA|TRBV3-1/TRBV3-2|TRBJ1-1|once
TGTGCCAGCAGCAGAGAACTTACCGGGAACACTGAAGCTTTCTTT
CASSRELTGNTEAFF
>TRBD1|TRBV25-1|TRBJ1-5|once
TGTGCCAGCAGTGAATCCCGGACAGGGCTTAGCAATCAGCCCCAGCATTTT
CASSESRTGLSNQPQHF
>TRBD2|TRBV2|TRBJ2-1|NA
TGTGCCAGCAGTTATACCGGGACTAGCGGCTACAATGAGCAGTTCTTC
CASSYTGTSGYNEQFF
>NA|TRBV12-3/TRBV12-4|TRBJ1-2|NA
TGTGCCAGCAGTCGGACGGGGTTTCCTGGCTACACCTTC
CASSRTGFPGYTF
>TRBD1|TRBV18|TRBJ2-7|NA
TGTGCCAGCTCACCCAGGGGGCTCCACGAGCAGTACTTC
CASSPRGLHEQYF
>NA|TRBV10-2|TRBJ1-3|NA
TGCGCCAGCAGTGGGCTCTCTGGAAACACCATATATTTT
CASSGLSGNTIYF
>TRBD2|TRBV11-3|TRBJ2-3|few
TGTGCCAGCAGCTTAGGGGCGACTAGCGAGTACACAGATACGCAGTATTTT
CASSLGATSEYTDTQYF